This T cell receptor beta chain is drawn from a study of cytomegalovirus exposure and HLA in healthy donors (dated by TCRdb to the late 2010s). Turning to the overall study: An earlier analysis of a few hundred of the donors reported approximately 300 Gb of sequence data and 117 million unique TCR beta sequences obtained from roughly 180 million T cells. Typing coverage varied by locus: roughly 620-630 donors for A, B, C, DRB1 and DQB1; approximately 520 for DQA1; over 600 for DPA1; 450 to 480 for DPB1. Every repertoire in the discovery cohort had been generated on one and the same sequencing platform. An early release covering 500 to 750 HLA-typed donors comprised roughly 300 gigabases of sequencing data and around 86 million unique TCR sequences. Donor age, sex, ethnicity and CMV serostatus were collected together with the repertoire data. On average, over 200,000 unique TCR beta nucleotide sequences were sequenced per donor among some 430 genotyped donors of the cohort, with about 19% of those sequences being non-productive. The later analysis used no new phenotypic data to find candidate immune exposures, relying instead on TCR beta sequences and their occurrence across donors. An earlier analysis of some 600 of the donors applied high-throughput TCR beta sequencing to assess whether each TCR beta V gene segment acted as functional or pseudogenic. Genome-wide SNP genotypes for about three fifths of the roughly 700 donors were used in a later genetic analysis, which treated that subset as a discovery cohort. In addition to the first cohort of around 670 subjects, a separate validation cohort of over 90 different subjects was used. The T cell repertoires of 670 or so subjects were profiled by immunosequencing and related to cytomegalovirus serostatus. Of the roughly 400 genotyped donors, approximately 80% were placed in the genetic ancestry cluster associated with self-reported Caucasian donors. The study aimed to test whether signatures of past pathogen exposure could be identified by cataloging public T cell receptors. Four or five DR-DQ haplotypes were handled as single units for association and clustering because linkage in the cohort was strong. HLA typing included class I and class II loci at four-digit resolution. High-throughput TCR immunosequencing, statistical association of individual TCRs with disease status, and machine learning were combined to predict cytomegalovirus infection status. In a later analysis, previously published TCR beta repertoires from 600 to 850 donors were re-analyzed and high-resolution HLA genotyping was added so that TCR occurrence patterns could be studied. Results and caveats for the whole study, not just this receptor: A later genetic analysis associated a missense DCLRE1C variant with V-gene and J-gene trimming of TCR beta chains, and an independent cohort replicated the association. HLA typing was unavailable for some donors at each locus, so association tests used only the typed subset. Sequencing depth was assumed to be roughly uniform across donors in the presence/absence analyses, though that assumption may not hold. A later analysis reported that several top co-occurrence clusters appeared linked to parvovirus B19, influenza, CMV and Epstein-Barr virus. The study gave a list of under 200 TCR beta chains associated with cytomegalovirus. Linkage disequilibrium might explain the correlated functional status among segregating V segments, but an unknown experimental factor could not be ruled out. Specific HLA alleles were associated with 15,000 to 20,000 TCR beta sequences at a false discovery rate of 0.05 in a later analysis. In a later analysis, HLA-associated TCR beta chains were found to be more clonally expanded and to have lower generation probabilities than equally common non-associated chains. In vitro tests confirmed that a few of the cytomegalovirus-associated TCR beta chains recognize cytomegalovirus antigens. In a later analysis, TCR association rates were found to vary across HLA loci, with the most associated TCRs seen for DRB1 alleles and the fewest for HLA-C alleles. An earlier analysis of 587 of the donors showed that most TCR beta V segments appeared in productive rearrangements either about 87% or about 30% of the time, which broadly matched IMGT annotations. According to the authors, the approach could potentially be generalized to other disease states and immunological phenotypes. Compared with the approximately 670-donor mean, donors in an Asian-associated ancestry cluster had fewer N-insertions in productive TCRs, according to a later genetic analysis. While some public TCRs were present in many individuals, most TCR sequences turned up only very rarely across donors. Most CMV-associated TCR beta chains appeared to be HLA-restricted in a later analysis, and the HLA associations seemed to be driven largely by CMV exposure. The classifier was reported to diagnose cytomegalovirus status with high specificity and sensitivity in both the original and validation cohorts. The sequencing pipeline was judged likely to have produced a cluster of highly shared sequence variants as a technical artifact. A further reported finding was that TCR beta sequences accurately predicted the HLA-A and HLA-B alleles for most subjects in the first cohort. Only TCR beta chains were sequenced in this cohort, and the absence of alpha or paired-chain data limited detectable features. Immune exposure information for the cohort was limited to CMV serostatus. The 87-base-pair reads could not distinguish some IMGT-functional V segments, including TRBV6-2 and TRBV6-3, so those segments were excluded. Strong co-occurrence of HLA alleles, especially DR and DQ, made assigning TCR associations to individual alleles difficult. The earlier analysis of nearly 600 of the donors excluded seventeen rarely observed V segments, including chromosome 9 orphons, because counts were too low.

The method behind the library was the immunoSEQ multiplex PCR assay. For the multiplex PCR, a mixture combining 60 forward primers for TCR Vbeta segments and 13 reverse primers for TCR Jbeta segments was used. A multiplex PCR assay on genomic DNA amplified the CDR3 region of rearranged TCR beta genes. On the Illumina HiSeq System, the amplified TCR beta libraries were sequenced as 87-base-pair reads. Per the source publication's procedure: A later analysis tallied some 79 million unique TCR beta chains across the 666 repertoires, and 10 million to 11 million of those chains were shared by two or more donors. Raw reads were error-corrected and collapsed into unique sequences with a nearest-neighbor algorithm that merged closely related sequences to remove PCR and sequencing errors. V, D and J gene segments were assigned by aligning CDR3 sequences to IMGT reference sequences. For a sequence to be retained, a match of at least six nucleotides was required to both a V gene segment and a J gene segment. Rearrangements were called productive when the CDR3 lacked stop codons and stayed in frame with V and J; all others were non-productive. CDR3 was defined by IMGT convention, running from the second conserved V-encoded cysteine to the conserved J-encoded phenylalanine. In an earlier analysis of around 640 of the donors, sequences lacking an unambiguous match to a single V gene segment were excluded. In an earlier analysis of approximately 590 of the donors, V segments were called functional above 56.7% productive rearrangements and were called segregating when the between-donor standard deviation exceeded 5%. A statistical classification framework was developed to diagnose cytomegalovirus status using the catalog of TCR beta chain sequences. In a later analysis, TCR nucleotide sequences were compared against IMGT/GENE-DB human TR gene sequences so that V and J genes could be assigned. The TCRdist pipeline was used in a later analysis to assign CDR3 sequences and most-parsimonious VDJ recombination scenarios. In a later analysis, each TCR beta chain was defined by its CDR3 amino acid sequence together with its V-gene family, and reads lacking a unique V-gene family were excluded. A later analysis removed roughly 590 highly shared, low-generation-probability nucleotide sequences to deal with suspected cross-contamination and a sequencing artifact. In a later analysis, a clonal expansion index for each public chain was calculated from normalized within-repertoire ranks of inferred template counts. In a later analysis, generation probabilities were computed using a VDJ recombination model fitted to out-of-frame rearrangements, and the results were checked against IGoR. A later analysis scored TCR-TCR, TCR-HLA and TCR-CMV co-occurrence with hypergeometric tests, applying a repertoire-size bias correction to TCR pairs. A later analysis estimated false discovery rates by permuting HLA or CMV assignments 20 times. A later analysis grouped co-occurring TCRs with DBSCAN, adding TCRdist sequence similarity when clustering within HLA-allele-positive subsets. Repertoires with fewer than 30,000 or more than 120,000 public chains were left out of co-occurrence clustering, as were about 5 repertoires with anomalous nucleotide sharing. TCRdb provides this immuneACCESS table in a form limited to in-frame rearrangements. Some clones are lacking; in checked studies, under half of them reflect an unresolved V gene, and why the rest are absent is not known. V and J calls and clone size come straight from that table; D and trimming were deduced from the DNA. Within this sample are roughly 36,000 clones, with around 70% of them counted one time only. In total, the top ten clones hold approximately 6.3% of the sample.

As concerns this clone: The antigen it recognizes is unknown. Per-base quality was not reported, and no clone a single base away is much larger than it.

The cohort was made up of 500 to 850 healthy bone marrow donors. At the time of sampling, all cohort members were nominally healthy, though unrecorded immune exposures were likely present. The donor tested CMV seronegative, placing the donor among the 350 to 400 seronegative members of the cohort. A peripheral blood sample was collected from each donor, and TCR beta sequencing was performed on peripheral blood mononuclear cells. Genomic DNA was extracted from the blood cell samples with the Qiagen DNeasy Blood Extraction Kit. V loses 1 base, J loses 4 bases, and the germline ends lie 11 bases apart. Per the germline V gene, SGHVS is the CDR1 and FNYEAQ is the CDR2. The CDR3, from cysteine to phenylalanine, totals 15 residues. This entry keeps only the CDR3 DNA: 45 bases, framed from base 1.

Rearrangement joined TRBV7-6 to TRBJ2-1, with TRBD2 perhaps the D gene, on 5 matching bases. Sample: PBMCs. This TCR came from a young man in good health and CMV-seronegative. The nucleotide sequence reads TGTGCCAGCAGCTTAGAAGCGGACCGATACAATGAGCAGTTCTTC. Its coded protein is CASSLEADRYNEQFF.